A single sample is the source of the 13 T cell receptor beta chains below, sequenced in a study of blood T cell repertoires in COVID-19. TCRdb's table, derived via immunoSEQ multiplex PCR, lists solely in-frame clones and lacks some. The sample consists of roughly 68,000 clones, roughly 71% of them appearing once. Sequencing was done on a sample of peripheral blood. Receptors originate from a man in his fifties or sixties with COVID-19, enrolled during active disease.

The genes are TRBV28 and TRBJ1-2, with D possibly TRBD1 on 6 matching bases. V lost 6 bases and J 7 bases, leaving 9 bases between the germline ends. Germline values: CDR1 MDHEN, CDR2 SYDVKM. The CDR3 extends over 11 amino acids. The CDR3 DNA reads TGTGCCAGCAGACAGGGTGTTGGCTACACCTTC. Translated: CASRQGVGYTF.

This CDR3 reads CASMDTIQETQYF. Here the CDR3 DNA reads TGCGCCAGCATGGACACAATCCAAGAGACCCAGTACTTC. The chain has TRBV10-2 and TRBJ2-5, with D perhaps matching TRBD1 (5 bases). This CDR3 contains 13 residues. The V and J ends lost 7 bases and 1 base respectively, with 10 bases between them. Looked up from germline, CDR1 is WSHSY and CDR2 is SAAADI.

This chain joins TRBV5-1 and TRBJ2-3; the D gene is possibly TRBD1 (7 bases). The germline V gene encodes CDR1 SGHRS and CDR2 YFSETQ. This CDR3 region has 15 residues. V lost 0 bases and J 5 bases, leaving 13 bases between the germline ends. The CDR3 DNA sequence: TGCGCCAGCAGCTTGGATGGCCAGGGGGGAGATACGCAGTATTTT. This gives the protein CASSLDGQGGDTQYF. Supplemented by reference TRBV5-1 and TRBJ2-3, the full variable domain reads KAGVTQTPRYLIKTRGQQVTLSCSPISGHRSVSWYQQTPGQGLQFLFEYFSETQRNKGNFPGRFSGRQFSNSRSEMNVSTLELGDSALYLCASSLDGQGGDTQYFGPGTRLTVL.

V gene TRBV5-1 combines with J gene TRBJ2-3, with a weak D call TRBD2 (5 bases). CDR3 size: 17 residues. Germline lookup yields CDR1 SGHRS and CDR2 YFSETQ. V was shortened by 2 bases and J by 6 bases, with 22 bases between the two germline ends. CDR3 DNA sequence: TGCGCCAGCAGCTTAGGATTTACGGGGTCCAGCGGCGATACGCAGTATTTT. It codes for CASSLGFTGSSGDTQYF.

V gene TRBV12-5 combines with J gene TRBJ1-4, with a tentative D call TRBD1 (6 bases). Trimming removed 0 bases at V and 10 bases at J, with 15 bases between. Germline V gives CDR1 LGHNT, CDR2 FRNRAP. The CDR3 is 15 residues long. The CDR3 DNA follows: TGTGCTAGTGGTTTGGTAGGGGGGGGAGATCTAAAACTGTTTTTT. Its protein product is CASGLVGGGDLKLFF.

This clone has only a few counts. J is TRBJ2-1 and V is TRBV11-1; 8 bases match TRBD1. Germline V CDR1 and CDR2: SGHAT, FQDESV (reference sequence). CDR3 length: 14 residues. V lost 1 base to trimming and J lost 9 bases; unmatched junction nucleotides: 5. The CDR3 loop is CASSLGQGASEQFF. The CDR3 DNA is TGTGCCAGCAGCTTAGGTCAGGGGGCGAGTGAGCAGTTCTTC.

The V and J genes are TRBV6-5 and TRBJ2-1; D call uncertain. This CDR3 is built from 12 residues. V was trimmed by 7 bases and J by 6 bases, leaving 10 bases between them. Germline lookup yields CDR1 MNHEY and CDR2 SVGAGI. The CDR3: CASTLPPNEQFF. The CDR3, as DNA: TGTGCCAGCACCCTTCCCCCCAATGAGCAGTTCTTC.

V usage is TRBV7-3 and J usage is TRBJ2-1, with 7 bases fitting TRBD2. Germline V gene lookup returns CDR1 SGHTA and CDR2 FQGTGA. Trimming took 2 bases from V and 7 from J; bases not matched to a gene: 8. The CDR3 sequence is 15 residues long. CDR3 sequence reads: CASSLRGGSFNEQFF. The DNA of the CDR3 is TGTGCCAGCAGCTTACGGGGCGGGAGTTTTAATGAGCAGTTCTTC. The whole variable domain, filled in from reference TRBV7-3 and TRBJ2-1, reads GAGVSQTPSNKVTEKGKYVELRCDPISGHTALYWYRQSLGQGPEFLIYFQGTGAADDSGLPNDRFFAVRPEGSVSTLKIQRTERGDSAVYLCASSLRGGSFNEQFFGPGTRLTVL.

The chain combines TRBV2 with TRBJ2-7; TRBD2 is a possible D gene (7 bases). This CDR3 region has 13 residues. Trimming stripped 7 bases from V and 0 bases from J, with 10 bases between. Germline V gene data show CDR1 as SNHLY and CDR2 as FYNNEI. CDR3 sequence (DNA): TGTGCCAGCAAGGGGGGGAGCTCCTACGAGCAGTACTTC. Protein sequence: CASKGGSSYEQYF.

The chain carries TRBV2 and TRBJ2-1, with a weak D call TRBD1 (5 bases). CDR3 length: 13 residues. Germline assignment: CDR1 SNHLY and CDR2 FYNNEI. V shed 1 base and J shed 9 bases, with 10 bases lying between them. CDR3 amino acids: CASSEEETVEQFF. In DNA form, the CDR3 reads TGTGCCAGCAGTGAAGAGGAGACAGTTGAGCAGTTCTTC.

There are a few counts of this clone. J is TRBJ1-5 and V is TRBV12-3 or TRBV12-4, with unresolved D. The germline V and J ends were trimmed by 4 bases and 7 bases, with 11 bases remaining between them. The CDR3 covers 13 residues. The DNA of the CDR3 is TGTGCCAGCAGTTATCGTACCCGGCAGCCCCAGCATTTT. It translates to CASSYRTRQPQHF.

The V call is TRBV19, the J call TRBJ2-1, with 10 bases that match TRBD2. CDR3 size: 18 residues. Trimming cost V 4 bases and J 6 bases; bases outside gene matches: 15. Germline assignment: CDR1 LNHDA and CDR2 SQIVND (reference sequence). CDR3 DNA: TGTGCCAGTAGTACACCACGGGGTTTAGCGGGAGGAGGCAATGAGCAGTTCTTC. Its protein product is CASSTPRGLAGGGNEQFF. The variable domain in full, completed from reference TRBV19 and TRBJ2-1, reads DGGITQSPKYLFRKEGQNVTLSCEQNLNHDAMYWYRQDPGQGLRLIYYSQIVNDFQKGDIAEGYSVSREKKESFPLTVTSAQKNPTAFYLCASSTPRGLAGGGNEQFFGPGTRLTVL.

The chain carries TRBV10-3 and TRBJ2-5, with D hard to call. Trimming pared 2 bases from V and 5 bases from J, leaving 15 bases between. The CDR3 sequence is 15 residues long. CDR1 ENHRY and CDR2 SYGVKD come from the germline V gene. This CDR3 is CAISEQASVGETQYF. In DNA form, the CDR3 reads TGTGCCATCAGTGAGCAGGCGAGTGTTGGGGAGACCCAGTACTTC.